The present T cell receptor (beta chain) was sequenced within a study of shared clonotypes between healthy human individuals. Points from the study as a whole: Rarefaction showed that sequencing of sorted subsets was incomplete (despite large depth). Generation of non-shared clonotypes was less probable than generation of clonotypes shared by all four donors. The low donor count limited represented genetic and exposure-history diversity.

V shed 6 bases and J shed 0 bases, with 13 bases lying between them. Germline CDR1 is MDHEN and CDR2 is SYDVKM. The CDR3 runs 15 residues. Note on this clone: Its specificity is unknown.

Original methodology: Filtering of immunoSEQ junctional sequences could not match full-length read filtering. Clones were read by immunoSEQ multiplex PCR, and TCRdb kept only the in-frame ones, dropping some. V, J and clone size reflect that table, while D and trimming were determined from the DNA. The sample includes 400,000 to 600,000 clones, 95% to 97% of them seen just once. The V gene is TRBV28, the J gene TRBJ2-3, with D possibly matching TRBD2 (6 bases). The sequence was collected from a woman in her twenties or thirties in good health. Sequenced: naive CD4+ T cells sorted from blood. Subset noted: CD45RA+ positively selected. CDR3 amino acids: CASRVGGTSTDTQYF. CDR3 nucleotide sequence: TGTGCCAGCAGGGTGGGAGGAACCAGCACAGATACGCAGTATTTT.